Shown below are 30 T cell receptor beta chains from a single sample sequenced in a study of beta chain features in type 1 diabetes. General study results and limits: Across all four CD4+ subsets, people with type 1 diabetes showed modestly shorter TCRB CDR3s.

Their cognate antigens are unknown. Isolated RNA was reverse transcribed in full, so expressed TCRB transcripts were sequenced. Profiling relied on immunoSEQ multiplex PCR, and the TCRdb table lists in-frame clones only, not all of them. The repertoire holds 150,000 to 200,000 clones, roughly 8% seen once, with about 0.5% in the top ten. The source material was central memory CD4+ T cells from blood. The receptors were gathered from a woman aged 18 to 35 with type 1 diabetes.

About this clone itself: This may arise from a read error, as a much more abundant clone is one base away. The V gene is TRBV6-6, the J gene TRBJ2-5; D is uncertain. Germline assignment: CDR1 MNHNY and CDR2 SVGAGI (reference sequence). The CDR3 runs to 14 residues. This chain's CDR3 is CAISESNSKETQYF. CDR3 nucleotides: TGTGCCATCAGTGAGTCTAACAGCAAAGAGACCCAGTACTTC.

This clone was observed a handful of times. This chain uses TRBV4-2 with TRBJ1-1; the D is unclear. Germline CDR1 reads LGHNA; CDR2 reads YNFKEQ. The CDR3 loop spans 13 amino acids. The V end was cut by 6 bases, the J end by 1 base, with 9 bases between. CDR3 nucleotide sequence: TGTGCCAGCAGTGCTAACAGGAACACTGAAGCTTTCTTT. Amino acids: CASSANRNTEAFF.

The rearrangement uses TRBV18 and TRBJ1-5, with 11 bases lining up with TRBD1. The germline V gene encodes CDR1 KGHSH and CDR2 LQKENI. The CDR3 sequence is 14 residues long. V lost 3 bases, J lost 7 bases, and 2 bases stayed unmatched. The DNA for the CDR3 is TGTGCCAGCTCACCGGGACAGGGGGACCAGCCCCAGCATTTT. It is translated as CASSPGQGDQPQHF. The whole variable domain, remainder taken from reference TRBV18 and TRBJ1-5, is NAGVMQNPRHLVRRRGQEARLRCSPMKGHSHVYWYRQLPEEGLKFMVYLQKENIIDESGMPKERFSAEFPKEGPSILRIQQVVRGDSAAYFCASSPGQGDQPQHFGDGTRLSIL.

This clone has more than one count but fewer than ten. This chain joins TRBV19 and TRBJ2-5, with 11 bases that match TRBD2. CDR3 size: 14 residues. Looked up from germline, CDR1 is LNHDA and CDR2 is SQIVND (reference sequence). V trimming: 7 bases; J trimming: 3 bases; junction bases outside the gene matches: 4. The CDR3 loop reads CASKGGLAEETQYF. As DNA, the CDR3 is TGTGCCAGTAAGGGGGGACTAGCGGAAGAGACCCAGTACTTC.

This clone was counted between two and nine times. The V gene is TRBV28, the J gene TRBJ2-5; TRBD2 matches at 8 bases. The CDR3 contains 16 residues. Trimming at V came to 3 bases and at J to 5 bases, leaving 11 bases not matched to a gene. In germline, CDR1 is MDHEN, CDR2 SYDVKM. CDR3 DNA: TGTGCCAGCAGTTTTCTGCTATCAGCGGGAGTCGAGACCCAGTACTTC. As protein: CASSFLLSAGVETQYF.

In this sample, this clone turned up a few times. V gene TRBV7-2 combines with J gene TRBJ2-7; TRBD2 aligns across 8 bases. With V trimmed by 3 bases and J by 2 bases, 6 bases remained unmatched. The germline V gene encodes CDR1 SGHTA and CDR2 FQGNSA. The CDR3 sequence is 15 residues long. CDR3 sequence (DNA): TGTGCCAGCAGCTTCGGGGGGGCGATTACCTACGAGCAGTACTTC. Protein: CASSFGGAITYEQYF.

The chain employs TRBV28 and TRBJ1-1; D gene uncertain. CDR3 length equals 16 residues. Trimming removed 6 bases from V and 0 bases from J, with 17 bases in between. The germline CDR1 and CDR2 sequences are MDHEN and SYDVKM. Here the CDR3 reads CASRLPQGGLNTEAFF. For the CDR3, the DNA is TGTGCCAGCAGACTCCCCCAAGGAGGCTTGAACACTGAAGCTTTCTTT.

This clone has just a few counts. The chain joins TRBV9 to TRBJ2-3; 13 bases align to TRBD2. CDR1 and CDR2 (germline): SGDLS, YYNGEE. This CDR3 contains 16 residues. The V gene end was trimmed by 4 bases and the J gene end by 4 bases; junction bases not matched to a gene: 6. The CDR3 sequence is CASSSRLAGGADTQYF. As DNA, the CDR3 is TGTGCCAGCAGCTCCCGACTAGCGGGGGGCGCAGATACGCAGTATTTT. Drawing the rest from reference TRBV9 and TRBJ2-3, the complete variable domain is DSGVTQTPKHLITATGQRVTLRCSPRSGDLSVYWYQQSLDQGLQFLIQYYNGEERAKGNILERFSAQQFPDLHSELNLSSLELGDSALYFCASSSRLAGGADTQYFGPGTRLTVL.

This clone was found a few times. The rearrangement joins TRBV19 to TRBJ2-1; D possibly corresponds to TRBD1 (5 bases). This CDR3 comprises 18 residues. The V gene lost 6 bases and the J gene lost 5 bases, with 26 bases spanning the gap. Per the germline V gene, CDR1 is LNHDA and CDR2 is SQIVND (reference sequence). CDR3 DNA sequence: TGTGCCAGTAGCGCCACAGGTGGTCGATTTGACCGGGACAATGAGCAGTTCTTC. Translated: CASSATGGRFDRDNEQFF.

The sample holds a few counts of this clone. As DNA, the CDR3 is TGTGCCAGCTGCCCGAACAGGGTTCCCCAGCATTTT. It yields the protein CASCPNRVPQHF. The chain links TRBV28 to TRBJ1-5, with D possibly matching TRBD1 (6 bases). The CDR3 runs to 12 residues. Germline loops: CDR1 MDHEN, CDR2 SYDVKM. V was pared by 8 bases and J by 10 bases, with 15 bases between.

This clone came up a few times. The chain combines TRBV7-2 with TRBJ2-5; 10 nucleotides align to TRBD2. Trimming at V came to 5 bases and at J to 6 bases, leaving 9 bases not matched to a gene. Germline-derived CDR1 and CDR2 are SGHTA and FQGNSA. The CDR3 is 15 residues long. Here the CDR3 reads CASSLGSSGSKTQYF. CDR3 in DNA: TGTGCCAGCAGCCTGGGGTCTAGCGGGAGTAAGACCCAGTACTTC.

This clone was seen only a few times. The chain couples TRBV29-1 to TRBJ2-7; D is perhaps TRBD1 (6 bases). Germline values: CDR1 SQVTM, CDR2 ANQGSEA. The CDR3 is 13 residues long. The ends were cut back, 6 bases at V and 7 bases at J, with 19 bases in the middle. The CDR3 DNA reads TGCAGCGTACAGGTCCAGACCGGGACAGAGCAGTACTTC. It specifies CSVQVQTGTEQYF.

V gene TRBV5-4 combines with J gene TRBJ2-1; 7 positions agree with TRBD2. This CDR3 region has 16 residues. Germline CDR1 SGHNT, CDR2 YYREEE (reference sequence). Trimming at V came to 0 bases and at J to 1 base, leaving 4 bases not matched to a gene. CDR3 nucleotides: TGTGCCAGCAGCTTGGGTCTAGCGGCTTCCTACAATGAGCAGTTCTTC. Its protein is CASSLGLAASYNEQFF.

The table lists this clone with a few counts. Here the CDR3 DNA reads TGTGCCAGCAGCCAAGGGGAACAGGCTGGCTACACCTTC. It specifies CASSQGEQAGYTF. The chain employs TRBV4-2 and TRBJ1-2; D might be TRBD1 (5 bases). CDR1 and CDR2 (germline): LGHNA, YNFKEQ. The CDR3 extends over 13 amino acids. V shed 1 base and J shed 7 bases, with 10 bases lying between them.

This clone was counted only a few times. This chain connects TRBV5-1 to TRBJ1-5; TRBD1 is a possible D gene (6 bases). Trimming cost V 0 bases and J 4 bases, with 11 bases left between them. Germline V gene sequence: CDR1 SGHRS, CDR2 YFSETQ. The CDR3 runs 15 residues. CDR3 sequence reads: CASSLADSLNQPQHF. Written as DNA, the CDR3 is TGCGCCAGCAGCTTGGCGGACAGTCTAAATCAGCCCCAGCATTTT.

J is TRBJ1-1 and V is TRBV7-2, with D maybe TRBD1 (5 bases). Germline lookup yields CDR1 SGHTA and CDR2 FQGNSA. The germline V and J ends were trimmed by 6 bases and 5 bases, with 10 bases remaining between them. The CDR3 contains 12 residues. The CDR3 bases are TGTGCCAGCAGGGCAAGGGGAACTGAAGCTTTCTTT. Amino acids: CASRARGTEAFF.

This clone was recorded a few times. This chain joins TRBV5-4 and TRBJ1-2, with 9 nucleotides matching TRBD1. The CDR3 has 14 residues. Germline V gives CDR1 SGHNT, CDR2 YYREEE (reference sequence). Trimming removed 2 bases from V and 8 bases from J; junction bases left unmatched: 7. CDR3 coding DNA: TGTGCCAGCAGCTTACCGGGACAGGGTAGAGGCTACACCTTC. Translating gives CASSLPGQGRGYTF.

V usage is TRBV4-3 and J usage is TRBJ2-5; maybe TRBD2 (5 bases). The CDR3 has 14 amino acids. Germline CDR1 LGHNA, CDR2 YSLEER. The germline V and J ends were trimmed by 0 bases and 7 bases, with 12 bases remaining between them. CDR3 region: CASSQELDAGTQYF. The CDR3 DNA reads as TGCGCCAGCAGCCAAGAGTTAGATGCGGGGACCCAGTACTTC.

This clone has a handful of counts. The gene calls are TRBV6-1 and TRBJ2-3; D is possibly TRBD1 (6 bases). The CDR3 loop spans 12 amino acids. The germline V gene encodes CDR1 MNHNS and CDR2 SASEGT. V was shortened by 7 bases and J by 4 bases, with 9 bases between the two germline ends. The CDR3 reads CASTAGADTQYF. The CDR3 DNA reads TGTGCCAGCACGGCAGGGGCAGATACGCAGTATTTT.

V gene TRBV5-1 combines with J gene TRBJ1-2; 7 positions agree with TRBD1. The J segment lost 2 bases and the V segment lost 1 base, leaving 5 bases of the junction unmatched. Per the germline V gene, CDR1 is SGHRS and CDR2 is YFSETQ. The length of the CDR3 is 15 residues. CDR3 coding DNA: TGCGCCAGCAGCTTGATAGCAGGGGGAAACTATGGCTACACCTTC. Translated: CASSLIAGGNYGYTF. Using reference TRBV5-1 and TRBJ1-2 for the parts outside the CDR3, the full variable domain is KAGVTQTPRYLIKTRGQQVTLSCSPISGHRSVSWYQQTPGQGLQFLFEYFSETQRNKGNFPGRFSGRQFSNSRSEMNVSTLELGDSALYLCASSLIAGGNYGYTFGSGTRLTVV.

This clone has a count of ten or more. This chain joins TRBV14 and TRBJ2-5; 10 nucleotides match TRBD2. Germline-derived CDR1 and CDR2 are SGHDN and FVKESK. This CDR3 is built from 17 residues. The ends lost 0 bases at V and 3 bases at J; junction bases unmatched: 7. The CDR3 DNA follows: TGTGCCAGCAGCCAAGATTTCGGGCTAGCGGGGGAAGAGACCCAGTACTTC. As protein: CASSQDFGLAGEETQYF.

The table lists this clone with a few counts. This chain links TRBV18 with TRBJ1-1, with TRBD1 as a possible D gene (6 bases). The CDR3 runs to 15 residues. Germline loops: CDR1 KGHSH, CDR2 LQKENI. Trimming took 5 bases from V and 4 from J, leaving 17 bases between them. The CDR3, as DNA: TGTGCCAGCTCATCCCAATCAGGGGAAGGCACTGAAGCTTTCTTT. It codes for CASSSQSGEGTEAFF.

The sample holds many counts of this clone. V is TRBV7-2 and J is TRBJ2-2; perhaps TRBD1 as D (6 bases). Germline CDR1 and CDR2: SGHTA and FQGNSA. V lost 5 bases, J lost 1 base, and 8 bases lay in between. The CDR3 is 14 amino acids. The CDR3 DNA sequence: TGTGCCAGCAGCCCGGGACAGAACACCGGGGAGCTGTTTTTT. Residues: CASSPGQNTGELFF.

This clone came up a few times. The chain combines TRBV28 with TRBJ2-1; D is ambiguous. CDR1 and CDR2 (germline): MDHEN, SYDVKM. The CDR3 sequence is 14 residues long. With 2 bases removed from V and 7 bases from J, the gap between germline ends came to 12 bases. CDR3 sequence reads: CASSLGSPRNEQFF. The CDR3 nucleotides read TGTGCCAGCAGTTTAGGCTCCCCGAGGAATGAGCAGTTCTTC.

This clone was observed a handful of times. The chain joins TRBV5-6 to TRBJ2-2, with 8 bases aligning to TRBD2. Germline loops: CDR1 SGHDT, CDR2 YYEEEE. J was trimmed by 5 bases and V by 3 bases; bases with no gene match: 3. The CDR3 contains 14 residues. CDR3 DNA: TGTGCCAGCAGCTGGGTAGCGGGAACCGGGGAGCTGTTTTTT. Encoded protein: CASSWVAGTGELFF.

This clone was seen a few times. The chain couples TRBV4-3 to TRBJ2-1; 9 nucleotides match TRBD2. In germline, CDR1 is LGHNA, CDR2 YSLEER. The CDR3 sequence is 16 residues long. V lost 4 bases, J lost 5 bases, and 9 bases stayed unmatched. Here the CDR3 DNA reads TGCGCCAGCAGCCTTCTCGGGGCGGGGGGGCACAATGAGCAGTTCTTC. Amino acids: CASSLLGAGGHNEQFF.

Only one count was recorded for this clone. The gene calls are TRBV9 and TRBJ1-1; D call uncertain. The ends were cut back, 0 bases at V and 4 bases at J, with 10 bases in the middle. Germline V gene lookup returns CDR1 SGDLS and CDR2 YYNGEE. This CDR3 spans 14 amino acids. CDR3 protein: CASSVGGGSTEAFF. The CDR3 DNA follows: TGTGCCAGCAGCGTAGGAGGAGGGAGCACTGAAGCTTTCTTT.

This clone was found a few times. This rearrangement joins TRBV7-2 to TRBJ2-5; 8 positions agree with TRBD2. Germline trimming cut 3 bases from V and 5 bases from J; bases unmatched to any gene: 8. Looked up from germline, CDR1 is SGHTA and CDR2 is FQGNSA. The CDR3 contains 15 residues. The CDR3 loop is CASSFPTSALETQYF. The CDR3 nucleotides read TGTGCCAGCAGCTTTCCGACTAGCGCCCTGGAGACCCAGTACTTC.

V and J are TRBV6-6 and TRBJ2-7, with 9 bases lining up with TRBD2. There are 15 residues in the CDR3. Germline V gene lookup returns CDR1 MNHNY and CDR2 SVGAGI (reference sequence). The trim removed 1 base at V and 0 bases at J, leaving 1 base unmatched. Written as DNA, the CDR3 is TGTGCCAGCAGTTACTTGACTAGCGGCTCCTACGAGCAGTACTTC. This encodes CASSYLTSGSYEQYF.

In its sample, this clone was seen a few times. V and J are TRBV7-2 and TRBJ2-5; 7 bases line up with TRBD1. J lost 4 bases, V lost 5 bases, and 7 bases had no gene match. CDR1 SGHTA and CDR2 FQGNSA come from the germline V gene. CDR3 length: 14 residues. CDR3 sequence reads: CASSQQQGRETQYF. CDR3 bases: TGTGCCAGCAGCCAACAACAGGGGCGAGAGACCCAGTACTTC.